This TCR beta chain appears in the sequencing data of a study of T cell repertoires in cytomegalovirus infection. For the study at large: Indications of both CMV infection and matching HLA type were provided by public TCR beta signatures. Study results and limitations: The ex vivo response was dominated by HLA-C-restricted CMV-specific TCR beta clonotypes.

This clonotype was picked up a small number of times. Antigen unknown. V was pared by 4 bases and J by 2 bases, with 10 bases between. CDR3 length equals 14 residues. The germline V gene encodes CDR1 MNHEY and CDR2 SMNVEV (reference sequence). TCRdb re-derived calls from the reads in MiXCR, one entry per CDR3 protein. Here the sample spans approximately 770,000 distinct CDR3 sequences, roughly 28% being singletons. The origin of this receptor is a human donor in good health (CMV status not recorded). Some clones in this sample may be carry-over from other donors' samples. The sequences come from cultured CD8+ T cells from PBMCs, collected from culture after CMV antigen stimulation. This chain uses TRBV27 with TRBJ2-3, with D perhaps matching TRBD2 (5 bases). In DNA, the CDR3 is TGTGCCAGCAGTTCGGGATCCTTCACAGATACGCAGTATTTT. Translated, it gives CASSSGSFTDTQYF.